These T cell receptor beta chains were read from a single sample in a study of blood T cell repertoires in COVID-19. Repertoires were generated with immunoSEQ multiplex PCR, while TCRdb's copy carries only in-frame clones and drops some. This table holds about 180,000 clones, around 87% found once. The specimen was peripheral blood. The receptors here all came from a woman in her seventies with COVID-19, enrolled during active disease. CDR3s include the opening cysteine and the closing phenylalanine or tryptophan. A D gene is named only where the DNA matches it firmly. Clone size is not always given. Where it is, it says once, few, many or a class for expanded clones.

TGTGCCAGCAGAGAATGGACAGGGAGCGGGGCCAACGTCCTGACTTTC,CASREWTGSGANVLTF,TRBV2,.,TRBJ2-6,TRBD1
TGTGCCACCAGCAGGAGACTAGCGGGGACGAACACCGGGGAGCTGTTTTTT,CATSRRLAGTNTGELFF,TRBV15,.,TRBJ2-2,TRBD2
TGTGCCAGCACCCAGGGGTGGGACACTGAAGCTTTCTTT,CASTQGWDTEAFF,TRBV6-5,.,TRBJ1-1,.
TGTGCCACCACCCAGGGGGCAAGGTCGAATGAGCAGTTCTTC,CATTQGARSNEQFF,TRBV24-1,.,TRBJ2-1,TRBD1
TGTGCCTGGACCTTCTCCAGCGGGTACGAGCAGTACTTC,CAWTFSSGYEQYF,TRBV30,.,TRBJ2-7,.
TGCGCCAGCAGCTTGAACAGTCCGGGAGAGCAGTACTTC,CASSLNSPGEQYF,TRBV5-1,.,TRBJ2-7,.
TGCGCCAGCAGCCAAGATCCCCCCTTTGTCACAGATACGCAGTATTTT,CASSQDPPFVTDTQYF,TRBV4-1,.,TRBJ2-3,.
TGTGCCAGCAGACGCGCGGGAGTCGACTACAATGAGCAGTTCTTC,CASRRAGVDYNEQFF,TRBV5-4,once,TRBJ2-1,TRBD2
TGTGCCAGTAGTATATCGGCAGGGAAACACAATGAGCAGTTCTTC,CASSISAGKHNEQFF,TRBV19,.,TRBJ2-1,.
TGTGCCAGCAGCCAAGATCAGGTGGGTCAGGGCGCCTCTGCGGAGCAGTACTTC,CASSQDQVGQGASAEQYF,TRBV14,.,TRBJ2-7,.
TGTGCCAGCAGCGTATTCCGGGATGGCACAGATACGCAGTATTTT,CASSVFRDGTDTQYF,TRBV9,.,TRBJ2-3,.
TGTGCCAGCAGCCCCCCGGGCTACGAGCAGTACTTC,CASSPPGYEQYF,TRBV11-2,.,TRBJ2-7,.
TGTGCCAGCAGTTACTCGGGGACAGGGTCCTACGAGCAGTACTTC,CASSYSGTGSYEQYF,TRBV6-5,.,TRBJ2-7,TRBD1
TGTGCCAGCACCCGCCAGGGACAGGGTGCAAACACCATATATTTT,CASTRQGQGANTIYF,TRBV6-5,.,TRBJ1-3,TRBD1
TGTGCCAGCAGCCCAGACCGAGGCATGGCCACCGGGGAGCTGTTTTTT,CASSPDRGMATGELFF,TRBV5-8,once,TRBJ2-2,.
TGTGCCATCAGTGAGGGGCTAGCGGGGGAGAATGAGCAGTTCTTC,CAISEGLAGENEQFF,TRBV10-3,once,TRBJ2-1,TRBD2
TGTGCCACCGGACTAGCGGCCAATGAGCAGTTCTTC,CATGLAANEQFF,TRBV10-3,once,TRBJ2-1,TRBD2
TGCGCCAGCAGCTTTTCGGGGATTCACACCGGGGAGCTGTTTTTT,CASSFSGIHTGELFF,TRBV5-1,.,TRBJ2-2,.
TGCAGTGCTAGTCAAATTAAGAGACAGTCGAATGAGCAGTTCTTC,CSASQIKRQSNEQFF,TRBV20-1,.,TRBJ2-1,.
TGTGCCAGCAGCTTAAATCAGGGGTCTGAAGCTTTCTTT,CASSLNQGSEAFF,TRBV5-4,.,TRBJ1-1,.
TGTGCCAGCAGCGCCGGGACAGGGATTTACAATGAGCAGTTCTTC,CASSAGTGIYNEQFF,TRBV6-5,.,TRBJ2-1,TRBD1
TGTGCCAGCAGCTTAGAAGGAGGGCGGGCAGATACGCAGTATTTT,CASSLEGGRADTQYF,TRBV7-8,few,TRBJ2-3,.
TGTGCCAGCAGCGTAGGGACTAGCGGGGAAGCCTACGAGCAGTACTTC,CASSVGTSGEAYEQYF,TRBV9,.,TRBJ2-7,TRBD2
TGTGCCAGCAGCTTGGGACAGAGCACAGATACGCAGTATTTT,CASSLGQSTDTQYF,TRBV5-4,few,TRBJ2-3,.
TGTGCCAGCGCCCGAGGATGGGACACCCTCCACTTT,CASARGWDTLHF,TRBV3-1/TRBV3-2,.,TRBJ1-6,.
TGTGCCAGCGGCGGGAGGGCCTTTTCGCCCTACGAGCAGTACTTC,CASGGRAFSPYEQYF,TRBV28,.,TRBJ2-7,TRBD2
TGTGCCAGTAGTATGGACAGGGATAACTATGGCTACACCTTC,CASSMDRDNYGYTF,TRBV19,.,TRBJ1-2,TRBD1
TGTGCCAGCAGCCAAGACCTAGCGGGGAACAATGAGCAGTTCTTC,CASSQDLAGNNEQFF,TRBV3-1/TRBV3-2,.,TRBJ2-1,TRBD2
TGTGCCAGTGGTCATACCGGGCCGAGGGGGATGGAGACCCAGTACTTC,CASGHTGPRGMETQYF,TRBV27,.,TRBJ2-5,.
TGCGCCAGCAGCCGAATGGGAGAAGGACAAGAGACCCAGTACTTC,CASSRMGEGQETQYF,TRBV4-1,.,TRBJ2-5,.
TGCGCCAGCAGTCAGGGGGCAGGAGGAGAGACCCAGTACTTC,CASSQGAGGETQYF,TRBV5-1,.,TRBJ2-5,TRBD1
TGTGCCAGCAGCAAAGTGCCTAGCCATCCCTACGAGCAGTACTTC,CASSKVPSHPYEQYF,TRBV21-1,.,TRBJ2-7,.
TGTGCCAGCAGCTTGGATACAGGGAAATACGAGCAGTACTTC,CASSLDTGKYEQYF,TRBV7-9,.,TRBJ2-7,.
TGTGCCATCAGTGAGACCTCCAAGGGGGTGTGGGCTTTCTTT,CAISETSKGVWAFF,TRBV10-3,.,TRBJ1-1,.
TGTGCCAGCAGGAGGGACAGGGAAGCCGCAGTTCTGTTTTTT,CASRRDREAAVLFF,TRBV6-5,.,TRBJ1-4,TRBD1
TGCGCCAGCAGCTTGAAGGGGGATGAGCAGTTCTTC,CASSLKGDEQFF,TRBV5-1,.,TRBJ2-1,.
TGTGCCAGTAGTAACCAGGGTGGATTTGGGGAGCTGTTTTTT,CASSNQGGFGELFF,TRBV19,.,TRBJ2-2,.
TGTGCCAGCAGCTACGAAGGGACTAGCGGGGGGAATGAGCAGTTCTTC,CASSYEGTSGGNEQFF,TRBV7-9,.,TRBJ2-1,TRBD2
TGTGCCACCAGCAGAGTACTAGCACAACAAGAGACCCAGTACTTC,CATSRVLAQQETQYF,TRBV15,once,TRBJ2-5,.
TGTGCCCTGAGCGGGGGGGTGGACACTGAAGCTTTCTTT,CALSGGVDTEAFF,TRBV30,.,TRBJ1-1,.
TGCAGATTGGAGGATAAAAACATTCAGTACTTC,CRLEDKNIQYF,TRBV20-1,.,TRBJ2-4,.
TGTGCCAGCAGCCCCCCGTCAGGGGGCGTCTATGGCTACACCTTC,CASSPPSGGVYGYTF,TRBV5-5,.,TRBJ1-2,TRBD1
TGTGCCAGCAGCGCCGCCGGGGAGAAAAACACCATATATTTT,CASSAAGEKNTIYF,TRBV9,.,TRBJ1-3,.
TGTGCCAGTAGTAAAAATCTTGGGGCCAACGTCCTGACTTTC,CASSKNLGANVLTF,TRBV19,.,TRBJ2-6,.
TGTGCCACCACGCGGGGGCTCGGCGGAAACACCATATATTTT,CATTRGLGGNTIYF,TRBV28,.,TRBJ1-3,.
TGTGCCAGCAGTTACACAGGGGCCTACAATGAGCAGTTCTTC,CASSYTGAYNEQFF,TRBV6-2/TRBV6-3,.,TRBJ2-1,TRBD1
TGTGCCTGCACTGAGACTGCTGGAAACACCATATATTTT,CACTETAGNTIYF,TRBV30,once,TRBJ1-3,.
TGTGCCAGCAGTCCTACAGAACACTATGGCTACACCTTC,CASSPTEHYGYTF,TRBV28,.,TRBJ1-2,.
TGCGCCAGCAGCTCGATCAGCGGGAGCACCTACAATGAGCAGTTCTTC,CASSSISGSTYNEQFF,TRBV5-1,.,TRBJ2-1,TRBD2
TGTGCCAGCAGTTCCTGGGGACAGGGAAACACAGATACGCAGTATTTT,CASSSWGQGNTDTQYF,TRBV28,.,TRBJ2-3,TRBD1
TGTGCCAGCAGTTTTCCCCCGACAGGGGGCGATCAGCCCCAGCATTTT,CASSFPPTGGDQPQHF,TRBV28,.,TRBJ1-5,TRBD1
TGTGCCAGCAGTTATAACAACTACGAGCAGTACTTC,CASSYNNYEQYF,TRBV6-5,.,TRBJ2-7,.
TGTGCCATCAGTGACCCTGACAGGGAAAATCAGCCCCAGCATTTT,CAISDPDRENQPQHF,TRBV10-3,.,TRBJ1-5,TRBD1
TGTGCCAGCTCACCGCAACGTCTAGGGGACATTCAGTACTTC,CASSPQRLGDIQYF,TRBV18,once,TRBJ2-4,.
TGCGCCAGCAGCCAGCTGGCGGGACTCAGGGACTATGGCTACACCTTC,CASSQLAGLRDYGYTF,TRBV4-1,.,TRBJ1-2,.
TGTGCCAGTAACCCGACCGGGACAGGCGATCAGCCCCAGCATTTT,CASNPTGTGDQPQHF,TRBV19,.,TRBJ1-5,TRBD1
TGTGCCAGCAGCGGAGTCGGGGAGCTGTTTTTT,CASSGVGELFF,TRBV3-1/TRBV3-2,.,TRBJ2-2,.